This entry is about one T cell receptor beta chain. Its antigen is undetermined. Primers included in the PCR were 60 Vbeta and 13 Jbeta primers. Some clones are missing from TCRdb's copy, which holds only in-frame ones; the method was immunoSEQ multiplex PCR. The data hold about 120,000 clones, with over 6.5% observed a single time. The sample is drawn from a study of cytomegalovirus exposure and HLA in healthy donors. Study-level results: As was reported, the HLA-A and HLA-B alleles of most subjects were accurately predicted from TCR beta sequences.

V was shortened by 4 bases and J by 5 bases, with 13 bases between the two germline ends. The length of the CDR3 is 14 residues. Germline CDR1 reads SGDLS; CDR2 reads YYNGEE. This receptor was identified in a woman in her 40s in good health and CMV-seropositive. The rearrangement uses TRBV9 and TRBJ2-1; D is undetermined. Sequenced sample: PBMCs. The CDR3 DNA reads TGTGCCAGCAGCTTTCCAACGGGTCACAATGAGCAGTTCTTC. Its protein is CASSFPTGHNEQFF.